This T cell receptor (beta chain) originates from a study of human T cells and chemical hapten exposure. Study results and limitations: Expanded TCRs made up significantly more big CDR3 similarity clusters than controls did.

The library gave individual cDNA molecules unique molecular identifiers. Original analysis: The median was approximately 89,000 TCRs per sample, ranging roughly 20,000 to 750,000. MiXCR, run by TCRdb on the RACE reads, gives a single entry per CDR3 protein. These V and J calls are TCRdb output, not the study's own analysis. The sample holds 100,000 to 120,000 distinct CDR3 sequences, less than 45% seen once. This clonotype has more than one count but fewer than ten. Its specificity is unknown. The time point is: patch test 3, about 24 weeks after DPC sensitization. The treatment here: therapeutic diphenylcyclopropenone sensitization with weekly scalp DPC. The J segment lost 7 bases and the V segment lost 3 bases, leaving 11 bases of the junction unmatched. Germline V gene data show CDR1 as GTSNPN and CDR2 as SVGIG (reference sequence). The CDR3 is made up of 16 amino acids.

The V call is TRBV30, the J call TRBJ2-1; 11 bases agree with TRBD2. This specimen was whole blood, taken in connection with sensitization to the hapten diphenylcyclopropenone (DPC). This TCR derives from a middle-aged man with alopecia areata. Some clones in this sample may be carry-over from other donors' samples. CDR3 region: CAWREIAGGPRNEQFF. Here the CDR3 DNA reads TGTGCCTGGAGAGAGATAGCGGGAGGGCCGAGGAATGAGCAGTTCTTC.